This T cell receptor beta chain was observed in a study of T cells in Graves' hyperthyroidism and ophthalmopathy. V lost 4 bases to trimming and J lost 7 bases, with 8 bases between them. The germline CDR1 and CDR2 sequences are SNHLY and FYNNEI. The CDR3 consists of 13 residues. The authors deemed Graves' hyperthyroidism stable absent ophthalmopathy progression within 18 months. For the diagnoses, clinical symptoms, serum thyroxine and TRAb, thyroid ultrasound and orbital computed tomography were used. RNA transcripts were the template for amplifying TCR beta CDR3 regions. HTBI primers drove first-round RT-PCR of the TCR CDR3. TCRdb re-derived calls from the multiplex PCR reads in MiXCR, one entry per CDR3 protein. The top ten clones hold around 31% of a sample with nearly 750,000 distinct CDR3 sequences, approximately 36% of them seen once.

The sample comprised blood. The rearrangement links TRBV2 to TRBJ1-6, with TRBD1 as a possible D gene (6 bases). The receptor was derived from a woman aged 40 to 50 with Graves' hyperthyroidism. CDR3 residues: CASSVTGNSPLHF. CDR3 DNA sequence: TGTGCCAGCAGTGTAACAGGGAATTCACCCCTCCACTTT.